What follows are 19 T cell receptor beta chains derived from one specimen sequenced in a study of CD8 T cells in ankylosing spondylitis. TCRdb reprocessed the 5' RACE reads via MiXCR and lists one record per CDR3 protein. Of under 250,000 distinct CDR3 sequences in the sample, under 8.5% were seen once. The material sequenced was blood, either unsorted or a sorted T cell fraction (not recorded which). The source of these receptors is a female donor with ankylosing spondylitis or in good health (not recorded which).

Ten or more counts support this clonotype. The chain carries TRBV7-8 and TRBJ1-2; TRBD1 aligns across 8 bases. The ends lost 5 bases at V and 2 bases at J; junction bases unmatched: 4. CDR1 is SGHVS, CDR2 FQNEAQ, per germline. This CDR3 spans 14 amino acids. The CDR3 DNA is TGTGCCAGCAGCCTCTCAGGGGGCAACTATGGCTACACCTTC. Translated, it gives CASSLSGGNYGYTF.

In its sample, this clonotype was seen many times. This sequence joins TRBV7-6 and TRBJ2-3; 10 bases match TRBD2. The CDR3 spans 17 residues. Germline CDR1 SGHVS, CDR2 FNYEAQ. Trimming cost V 3 bases and J 0 bases; bases outside gene matches: 6. Written as DNA, the CDR3 is TGTGCCAGCAGCTTGGACCCGGGACTAGCGAGCACAGATACGCAGTATTTT. Translated: CASSLDPGLASTDTQYF.

This clonotype was seen at least ten times. The genes are TRBV4-3 and TRBJ2-5; D not resolved. Trimming removed 2 bases at V and 3 bases at J, with 1 base between. The CDR3 has 11 amino acids. The germline V gene encodes CDR1 LGHNA and CDR2 YSLEER. CDR3 DNA sequence: TGCGCCAGCAGCCAAAAAGAGACCCAGTACTTC. Amino acid sequence: CASSQKETQYF.

Many counts were recorded for this clonotype. The chain is built from TRBV7-9 and TRBJ1-1; D unresolved. Germline CDR1 SEHNR, CDR2 FQNEAQ (reference sequence). The CDR3 spans 16 residues. The V and J ends lost 0 bases and 3 bases respectively, with 14 bases between them. The CDR3 DNA is TGTGCCAGCAGCTTAGCGGTCACGGAATGGGACACTGAAGCTTTCTTT. The encoded protein is CASSLAVTEWDTEAFF.

This clonotype was counted ten times or more. The chain has TRBV15 and TRBJ1-2; D gene unclear. V lost 2 bases and J 2 bases, leaving 15 bases between the germline ends. The CDR3 length is 16 residues. Looked up from germline, CDR1 is LNHNV and CDR2 is YYDKDF (reference sequence). The CDR3 nucleotides are TGTGCCACCAGCAGAATTAGAAAAGGGTCAAACTATGGCTACACCTTC. Amino acids: CATSRIRKGSNYGYTF.

This clonotype appeared many times. V and J are TRBV4-2 and TRBJ2-2; 8 bases agree with TRBD1. V was pared by 2 bases and J by 4 bases, with 9 bases of the junction left unmatched. This CDR3 is 17 amino acids long. Germline V gene sequence: CDR1 LGHNA, CDR2 YNFKEQ. This chain's CDR3 is CASSQSAGGAGTGELFF. The CDR3, as DNA: TGTGCCAGCAGCCAATCCGCAGGGGGCGCCGGCACCGGGGAGCTGTTTTTT.

This clonotype was detected only a few times. The chain carries TRBV18 and TRBJ2-1; 8 bases line up with TRBD1. Losses at the gene ends were 3 bases for V and 2 bases for J; bases not matched to a gene: 3. Germline V lookup: CDR1 KGHSH, CDR2 LQKENI. There are 15 residues in the CDR3. The CDR3 bases are TGTGCCAGCTCACCGACAGGGGCCACCTACAATGAGCAGTTCTTC. Residues: CASSPTGATYNEQFF.

This clonotype occurred many times. This sequence joins TRBV7-8 and TRBJ2-7; D remains unclear. Germline CDR1 is SGHVS and CDR2 is FQNEAQ. V lost 3 bases, J lost 0 bases, and 9 bases lay in between. The CDR3 has 14 amino acids. The DNA of the CDR3 is TGTGCCAGCAGCTTGGGCTCGAACTCCTACGAGCAGTACTTC. Residues: CASSLGSNSYEQYF.

This clonotype has ten or more counts. This chain joins TRBV12-3 or TRBV12-4 and TRBJ2-7; D perhaps matches TRBD1 (6 bases). Trimming removed 5 bases from V and 7 bases from J, with 12 bases in between. The CDR3 runs to 12 residues. CDR3 in amino acids: CASSLGQREQYF. CDR3 bases: TGTGCCAGCAGTCTCGGACAGAGGGAGCAGTACTTC.

In its sample, this clonotype was seen many times. The rearrangement joins TRBV20-1 to TRBJ2-7; D is unclear. Germline V gives CDR1 DFQATT, CDR2 SNEGSKA (reference sequence). CDR3 length: 12 amino acids. The V and J ends lost 5 bases and 2 bases respectively, with 10 bases between them. The CDR3 region has the DNA TGCAGTGCTCTCTGGGCCACCTACGAGCAGTACTTC. This encodes CSALWATYEQYF.

This clonotype was counted a few times. This CDR3 reads CASSQVSGQGSHEQYF. The CDR3 region has the DNA TGCGCCAGCAGCCAAGTATCGGGACAGGGTTCCCACGAGCAGTACTTC. The V gene is TRBV4-3, the J gene TRBJ2-7, with TRBD1 identical over 9 bases. The junction had 9 bases not matched to a gene; V was cut back by 1 base and J by 5 bases. The CDR3 length is 16 residues. Germline V gene sequence: CDR1 LGHNA, CDR2 YSLEER.

This clonotype was picked up many times. CDR3 coding DNA: TGCGCCAGCAGCCAAGATCAGGGAGGAAACCTCTACGAGCAGTACTTC. It encodes CASSQDQGGNLYEQYF. The chain has TRBV4-3 and TRBJ2-7, with D possibly TRBD2 on 6 matching bases. This CDR3 spans 16 amino acids. Germline V gives CDR1 LGHNA, CDR2 YSLEER. V was shortened by 0 bases and J by 3 bases, with 15 bases between the two germline ends.

A remark on this clonotype: A much more abundant neighbour one base away suggests this may be a read error. This rearrangement joins TRBV5-1 to TRBJ1-3, with 11 nucleotides matching TRBD1. The CDR3 is made up of 16 amino acids. Germline lookup yields CDR1 SGHRS and CDR2 YFSETQ. V shed 4 bases, J shed 0 bases, and the junction held 3 bases outside the gene matches. For the CDR3, the DNA is TGCGCCAGCAGCCCCGGACAGGGGGCCTCTGGAAACACCATATATTTT. Amino acid sequence: CASSPGQGASGNTIYF. Filled out from reference TRBV5-1 and TRBJ1-3, the complete variable domain reads KAGVTQTPRYLIKTRGQQVTLSCSPISGHRSVSWYQQTPGQGLQFLFEYFSETQRNKGNFPGRFSGRQFSNSRSEMNVSTLELGDSALYLCASSPGQGASGNTIYFGEGSWLTVV.

This clonotype was detected a few times. V gene TRBV28 combines with J gene TRBJ1-5, with a possible D match to TRBD1 (5 bases). The V end lost 7 bases, the J end lost 7 bases, and 20 bases lay between the germline ends. Per germline, CDR1 MDHEN and CDR2 SYDVKM. The CDR3 runs to 15 residues. The CDR3 loop reads CASILTSGPPQPQHF. The CDR3 nucleotides are TGTGCCAGCATCCTAACCTCAGGGCCCCCCCAGCCCCAGCATTTT.

This clonotype was found many times. The chain couples TRBV20-1 to TRBJ2-2; D unresolved. There are 12 residues in the CDR3. Germline CDR1 reads DFQATT; CDR2 reads SNEGSKA (reference sequence). V lost 0 bases and J 8 bases, leaving 7 bases between the germline ends. The CDR3 loop is CSARDYWGELFF. CDR3 bases: TGCAGTGCTAGAGATTATTGGGGGGAGCTGTTTTTT.

The table lists this clonotype with many counts. The rearrangement joins TRBV6-1 to TRBJ2-6; D tentatively fits TRBD1 or TRBD2 (5 bases each). Trimming removed 8 bases from V and 2 bases from J, with 16 bases in between. The CDR3 sequence is 16 residues long. CDR1 MNHNS and CDR2 SASEGT come from the germline V gene. The CDR3 coding sequence is TGTGCCAGCCGGGACCGGCGCCTACCTGGGGCCAACGTCCTGACTTTC. Its protein is CASRDRRLPGANVLTF.

This clonotype was seen at least ten times. V usage is TRBV29-1 and J usage is TRBJ2-1, with 9 bases that match TRBD2. J gave up 5 bases and V 3 bases, and 5 bases lay outside the gene matches. Per germline, CDR1 SQVTM and CDR2 ANQGSEA. The length of the CDR3 is 14 residues. The CDR3 DNA reads as TGCAGCGTTGAGCGGGAGGGGGTGAACAATGAGCAGTTCTTC. It is translated as CSVEREGVNNEQFF.

The sample holds many counts of this clonotype. V is TRBV9 and J is TRBJ1-1, with TRBD1 matching over 10 bases. With V trimmed by 5 bases and J by 8 bases, 3 bases remained unmatched. Germline values: CDR1 SGDLS, CDR2 YYNGEE. This CDR3 comprises 12 residues. CDR3 loop: CASRGTGEEAFF. CDR3 coding DNA: TGTGCCAGCAGGGGGACAGGGGAGGAAGCTTTCTTT.

This clonotype was counted at least ten times. The chain couples TRBV28 to TRBJ2-3; 10 bases match TRBD2. V lost 6 bases to trimming and J lost 3 bases; unmatched junction nucleotides: 6. Per germline, CDR1 MDHEN and CDR2 SYDVKM. The CDR3 is 15 amino acids. The CDR3 reads CASSSSGSRTDTQYF. The CDR3 nucleotides are TGTGCCAGCAGCTCTAGCGGGAGTAGGACAGATACGCAGTATTTT.